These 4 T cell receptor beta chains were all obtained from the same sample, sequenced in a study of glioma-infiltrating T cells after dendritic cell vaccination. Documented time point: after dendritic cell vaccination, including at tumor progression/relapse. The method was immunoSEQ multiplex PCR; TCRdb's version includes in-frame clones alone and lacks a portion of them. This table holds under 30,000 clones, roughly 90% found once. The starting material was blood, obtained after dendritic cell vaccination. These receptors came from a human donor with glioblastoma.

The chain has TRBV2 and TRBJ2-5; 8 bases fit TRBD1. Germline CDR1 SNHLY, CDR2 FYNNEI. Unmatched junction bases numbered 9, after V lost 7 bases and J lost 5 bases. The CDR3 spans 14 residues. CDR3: CASNPDRGSETQYF. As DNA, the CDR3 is TGTGCCAGCAACCCTGACAGGGGTTCGGAGACCCAGTACTTC.

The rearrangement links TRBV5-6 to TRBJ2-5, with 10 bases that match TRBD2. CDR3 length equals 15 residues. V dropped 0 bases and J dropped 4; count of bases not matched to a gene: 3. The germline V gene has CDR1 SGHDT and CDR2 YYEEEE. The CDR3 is CASSLGSGGAETQYF. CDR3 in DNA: TGTGCCAGCAGCTTGGGGAGCGGGGGGGCAGAGACCCAGTACTTC.

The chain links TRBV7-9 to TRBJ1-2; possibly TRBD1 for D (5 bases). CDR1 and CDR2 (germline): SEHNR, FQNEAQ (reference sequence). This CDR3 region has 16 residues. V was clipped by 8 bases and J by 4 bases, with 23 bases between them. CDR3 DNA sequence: TGTGCCAGCCAGCGCTCTCGGGGGATTAGAGCCTATGGCTACACCTTC. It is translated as CASQRSRGIRAYGYTF. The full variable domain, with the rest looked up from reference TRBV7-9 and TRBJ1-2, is DTGVSQNPRHKITKRGQNVTFRCDPISEHNRLYWYRQTLGQGPEFLTYFQNEAQLEKSRLLSDRFSAERPKGSFSTLEIQRTEQGDSAMYLCASQRSRGIRAYGYTFGSGTRLTVV.

The CDR3 region has the DNA TGTGCCAGCAGCTTAGGGACAGGGTCGATTGAGACCCAGTACTTC. It codes for CASSLGTGSIETQYF. The chain couples TRBV7-9 to TRBJ2-5; TRBD1 aligns across 8 bases. The junction had 6 bases not matched to a gene; V was cut back by 1 base and J by 5 bases. CDR1 is SEHNR and CDR2 is FQNEAQ in the germline V gene (reference sequence). The CDR3 extends over 15 amino acids.